This T cell receptor beta chain was sequenced in a study of somatic mutations in cytotoxic T cells in rheumatoid arthritis. Study details: In some cases, T-cell populations stained with V beta antibodies were flow-sorted at nearly 100% purity, and these included V beta1+ cells sequenced for TCRB.

Profiling relied on immunoSEQ multiplex PCR, and the TCRdb table lists in-frame clones only, not all of them. The sample gives more than 8,000 clones, 80% of which show up once; roughly an eighth is in the top ten. Study-level findings and limits: A largest CD8+ clone above 20% of CD8+ cells occurred in about an eighth of the 65 patients.

V lost 2 bases and J 10 bases, leaving 7 bases between the germline ends. Germline assignment: CDR1 SGHNT and CDR2 YYREEE (reference sequence). CDR3 length: 11 residues. With regard to this clone: Its antigen is undetermined.

The receptor was derived from an adult with rheumatoid arthritis. This sequence joins TRBV5-4 and TRBJ2-1; no firm D call. The sequenced sample consisted of CD8+ T cells sorted from blood. CDR3 DNA sequence: TGTGCCAGCAGCTTTTTGGACGAGCAGTTCTTC. As protein: CASSFLDEQFF.